One and the same sample provided the 28 T cell receptor beta chains below, sequenced in a study of T cells in Graves' hyperthyroidism and ophthalmopathy (dated by TCRdb to the late 2010s). The library came from multiplex PCR. This sample was sequenced with an Illumina HiSeq 2000. The TCR beta CDR3 regions were amplified from the RNA transcripts. A first-round RT-PCR of the TCR CDR3 used the HTBI primer set with the Qiagen OneStep RT-PCR kit. Clones were called with MiXCR by TCRdb after fastp trimmed the public reads at Q25, and only in-frame beta chains were retained. Identical CDR3 protein sequences are pooled into one entry, listed with their most common genes and DNA. For this sample the table gives fewer than 650,000 distinct CDR3 sequences, of which 46% were detected only once. Of the sample, about two fifths is held by the ten largest clones. Sequenced: peripheral blood or thyroid tissue (not recorded which). The receptors here all came from an adult woman with Graves' disease, either hyperthyroidism or ophthalmopathy (not recorded which).

This chain uses TRBV2 with TRBJ2-7, with 11 bases fitting TRBD2. This CDR3 comprises 16 residues. The germline V gene encodes CDR1 SNHLY and CDR2 FYNNEI. With 6 bases clipped from V and 4 bases from J, the junction kept 11 bases outside the gene matches. CDR3 DNA sequence: TGTGCCAGCAGAGACCTAGCGGGAGGTCCTCCATACGAGCAGTACTTC. This translates into CASRDLAGGPPYEQYF.

With regard to this clonotype: A junction boundary mismatches the germline segment, possibly from a read error. This chain links TRBV7-8 with TRBJ2-7; TRBD2 aligns across 9 bases. CDR3 length equals 20 residues. Germline V gene sequence: CDR1 SGHVS, CDR2 FQNEAQ. The DNA of the CDR3 is TGTGCCAGCAGCTTTCCAGGAGAGACTAGCGGATGCTTTAGCTCCTACGAGCAGCACTTC. Translated, it gives CASSFPGETSGCFSSYEQHF.

This chain uses TRBV24-1 with TRBJ2-1, with D perhaps matching TRBD2 (5 bases). The V gene lost 3 bases and the J gene lost 1 base, with 6 bases spanning the gap. The germline V gene has CDR1 KGHDR and CDR2 SFDVKD. The CDR3 loop spans 14 amino acids. CDR3 protein: CATSDTGSYNEQFF. The CDR3 coding sequence is TGTGCCACCAGTGATACGGGGTCCTACAATGAGCAGTTCTTC.

The chain is built from TRBV4-1 and TRBJ2-5; D is perhaps TRBD1 or TRBD2 (6 bases each). CDR3 length: 17 residues. Between the trimmed V and J ends, which lost 0 bases and 1 base, there was a span of 15 bases. The germline V gene encodes CDR1 MGHRA and CDR2 YSYEKL. The DNA of the CDR3 is TGCGCCAGCAGCCAAGATTGGGGGGCACTGGGCCAAGAGACCCAGTACTTC. It yields the protein CASSQDWGALGQETQYF.

This clonotype appeared many times. The rearrangement uses TRBV10-3 and TRBJ2-6; 7 bases agree with TRBD2. This CDR3 region has 20 residues. The germline V gene has CDR1 ENHRY and CDR2 SYGVKD. V trimming: 4 bases; J trimming: 0 bases; junction bases outside the gene matches: 15. Here the CDR3 DNA reads TGTGCCATCAGTGCAAGTCTAGCGGCCGGAACCTACTCTGGGGCCAACGTCCTGACTTTC. Translating gives CAISASLAAGTYSGANVLTF.

The J gene is TRBJ1-2, the V gene TRBV10-3; D uncertain. Germline V CDR1 and CDR2: ENHRY, SYGVKD. The CDR3 is 15 residues long. Trimming left V 5 bases short and J 2 bases short, with 15 bases between. The CDR3 reads CAISPSGRNNYGYTF. The CDR3 region has the DNA TGTGCCATCAGTCCGTCGGGCCGCAACAACTATGGCTACACCTTC.

In this sample, this clonotype turned up once. The V and J genes are TRBV29-1 and TRBJ1-1; D uncertain. This CDR3 comprises 16 residues. Germline V lookup: CDR1 SQVTM, CDR2 ANQGSEA. Trimming took 4 bases from V and 0 from J, leaving 18 bases between them. CDR3 in amino acids: CSVGAGDTRMNTEAFF. The CDR3 bases are TGCAGCGTTGGCGCGGGCGACACTAGGATGAACACTGAAGCTTTCTTT.

This clonotype was detected a few times. V gene TRBV10-2 combines with J gene TRBJ2-7, with D tentatively TRBD2 (5 bases). Germline lookup yields CDR1 WSHSY and CDR2 SAAADI. V was shortened by 4 bases and J by 9 bases, with 7 bases between the two germline ends. The CDR3 has 10 amino acids. The CDR3 DNA follows: TGCGCCAGCAGTGGTAGCGTGCAGTACTTC. Protein: CASSGSVQYF.

This clonotype came up a few times. The chain has TRBV5-1 and TRBJ2-5, with TRBD2 matching 14 bases. The J segment lost 1 base and the V segment lost 7 bases, leaving 3 bases of the junction unmatched. The length of the CDR3 is 15 residues. CDR1 and CDR2 (germline): SGHRS, YFSETQ. In DNA, the CDR3 is TGCGCCAGCCGGGGACTAGCGGGGGTCCAAGAGACCCAGTACTTC. Its translation: CASRGLAGVQETQYF.

CDR3 sequence: CASSKREAQYF. DNA of the CDR3: TGTGCCAGCAGCAAGCGGGAGGCCCAGTACTTC. The chain recombines TRBV7-9 with TRBJ2-5; TRBD2 aligns across 9 bases. The junction had 1 base not matched to a gene; V was cut back by 5 bases and J by 9 bases. Germline V gene lookup returns CDR1 SEHNR and CDR2 FQNEAQ (reference sequence). This CDR3 spans 11 amino acids.

This clonotype showed up just a few times. The chain carries TRBV5-1 and TRBJ2-5; D gene unclear. The V and J ends lost 0 bases and 6 bases respectively, with 15 bases between them. Germline V lookup: CDR1 SGHRS, CDR2 YFSETQ. This CDR3 is 15 amino acids long. CDR3 DNA: TGCGCCAGCAGCTTGGAAGGCAGGCAGGAGCAGACCCAGTACTTC. This gives the protein CASSLEGRQEQTQYF.

This clonotype was seen repeatedly, ten times or more. The chain carries TRBV20-1 and TRBJ2-6; unclear D gene. The CDR3 contains 16 residues. V gave up 3 bases and J gave up 0 bases, with 12 bases separating them. Germline V gene data show CDR1 as DFQATT and CDR2 as SNEGSKA (reference sequence). CDR3 nucleotides: TGCAGTGCTAGCCATTCCGTCCGCTCTGGGGCCAACGTCCTGACTTTC. Translating gives CSASHSVRSGANVLTF.

Ten or more counts support this clonotype. The chain joins TRBV19 to TRBJ1-1, with D possibly being TRBD1 (6 bases). Deletions cut 8 bases from V and 1 base from J, with 17 bases between. The CDR3 is 15 amino acids. Germline V gene lookup returns CDR1 LNHDA and CDR2 SQIVND (reference sequence). The CDR3 loop is CASQPIRGPNTEAFF. The CDR3 DNA sequence: TGTGCCAGTCAACCAATCAGGGGCCCGAACACTGAAGCTTTCTTT.

The chain has TRBV25-1 and TRBJ2-7, with TRBD2 matching over 11 bases. V was pared by 1 base and J by 3 bases, with 2 bases of the junction left unmatched. The CDR3 totals 15 residues. Germline CDR1 and CDR2: MGHDK and SYGVNS. This CDR3 is CASSELGTSGYEQYF. The CDR3 region has the DNA TGTGCCAGCAGTGAATTGGGGACTAGCGGCTACGAGCAGTACTTC.

This clonotype occurred many times. The V gene is TRBV7-9, the J gene TRBJ2-7; D may correspond to TRBD1 or TRBD2 (5 bases each). V was clipped by 2 bases and J by 3 bases, with 11 bases between them. Per germline, CDR1 SEHNR and CDR2 FQNEAQ (reference sequence). This CDR3 is 14 amino acids long. CDR3 protein: CASSLKEGFYEQYF. The CDR3 coding sequence is TGTGCCAGCAGCTTAAAAGAGGGGTTCTACGAGCAGTACTTC.

The chain carries TRBV15 and TRBJ2-7; TRBD2 aligns across 14 bases. Germline V gives CDR1 LNHNV, CDR2 YYDKDF (reference sequence). The CDR3 loop spans 15 amino acids. With 5 bases clipped from V and 4 bases from J, the junction kept 4 bases outside the gene matches. The CDR3 nucleotides read TGTGCCACCAGCGGCGGGACTAGCGGGAGTTACGAGCAGTACTTC. It encodes CATSGGTSGSYEQYF.

Regarding this clonotype: Relative to the germline gene, one junction end is altered; a read error may explain this. The gene calls are TRBV29-1 and TRBJ2-6; 7 bases fit TRBD1. Germline CDR1 reads SQVTM; CDR2 reads ANQGSEA. This CDR3 comprises 14 residues. Written as DNA, the CDR3 is TGTGCCTGTATGGACAGGACCGGGGCCAACGTCCTGACTTTC. The encoded protein is CACMDRTGANVLTF.

The genes are TRBV7-9 and TRBJ2-7, with 9 bases that match TRBD2. Trimming removed 7 bases from V and 4 bases from J; junction bases left unmatched: 14. Germline V gene data show CDR1 as SEHNR and CDR2 as FQNEAQ (reference sequence). The CDR3 extends over 16 amino acids. This CDR3 is CASKTSPGLASYEQYF. CDR3 nucleotides: TGTGCCAGCAAAACCTCACCGGGACTAGCTTCATACGAGCAGTACTTC.

Regarding this clonotype: The junction shows a germline mismatch at one end, possibly a read error. The rearrangement links TRBV4-2 to TRBJ1-2, with D possibly matching TRBD1 (5 bases). CDR3 size: 15 residues. CDR1 is LGHNA and CDR2 is YNFKEQ in the germline V gene. DNA of the CDR3: TGTGCCAGTAGCCAAGTAGCCAGGGATAGCTATGGCTACACCTTC. Translating it yields CASSQVARDSYGYTF.

V is TRBV2 and J is TRBJ1-3, with D uncertain. The length of the CDR3 is 14 residues. The germline CDR1 and CDR2 sequences are SNHLY and FYNNEI. V dropped 4 bases and J dropped 0 bases, with 7 bases sitting between them. CDR3 in amino acids: CASSALSSGNTIYF. The DNA for the CDR3 is TGTGCCAGCAGTGCGCTGAGCTCTGGAAACACCATATATTTT.

The V gene is TRBV29-1, the J gene TRBJ2-7, with D perhaps TRBD2 (5 bases). Trimming cost V 8 bases and J 0 bases, with 14 bases left between them. CDR3 size: 13 residues. CDR1 is SQVTM and CDR2 is ANQGSEA in the germline V gene. The chain's CDR3 is CSPSRGHSYEQYF. The CDR3 coding sequence is TGCAGCCCCTCCCGAGGGCACTCCTACGAGCAGTACTTC.

This clonotype showed up many times. The chain carries TRBV14 and TRBJ2-6; D remains ambiguous. Germline V gene data show CDR1 as SGHDN and CDR2 as FVKESK. The V end was cut by 6 bases, the J end by 1 base, with 4 bases between. The CDR3 consists of 13 residues. CDR3 protein: CASRGSGANVLTF. The CDR3 DNA reads as TGTGCCAGCAGGGGGTCTGGGGCCAACGTCCTGACTTTC.

This clonotype has a count of ten or more. The rearrangement links TRBV2 to TRBJ2-7; TRBD1 might be the D (5 bases). V dropped 5 bases and J dropped 3 bases, with 11 bases sitting between them. CDR3 length: 13 residues. CDR1 SNHLY and CDR2 FYNNEI come from the germline V gene. The CDR3 loop is CASSLEGVYEQYF. CDR3 sequence (DNA): TGTGCCAGCAGTCTGGAAGGGGTCTACGAGCAGTACTTC.

V is TRBV20-1 and J is TRBJ2-7; the D gene could be TRBD1 or TRBD2 (5 bases each). Germline-derived CDR1 and CDR2 are DFQATT and SNEGSKA (reference sequence). CDR3 length: 16 amino acids. Trimming removed 2 bases at V and 3 bases at J, with 20 bases between. The CDR3 sequence is CSARPLRGPGGYEQYF. The CDR3 DNA reads TGCAGTGCTAGACCCCTCCGAGGCCCTGGGGGCTACGAGCAGTACTTC.

This clonotype was seen at least ten times. CDR3 in amino acids: CASSRGRQGANYEQYF. The CDR3 DNA is TGTGCCAGTAGTAGGGGTCGACAGGGGGCAAACTACGAGCAGTACTTC. The chain combines TRBV19 with TRBJ2-7; the match to TRBD1 covers 10 bases. The trim removed 4 bases at V and 3 bases at J, leaving 9 bases unmatched. The V gene's germline CDR1 is LNHDA and CDR2 SQIVND (reference sequence). The CDR3 is 16 residues long. Complete variable domain (other parts from reference TRBV19 and TRBJ2-7): DGGITQSPKYLFRKEGQNVTLSCEQNLNHDAMYWYRQDPGQGLRLIYYSQIVNDFQKGDIAEGYSVSREKKESFPLTVTSAQKNPTAFYLCASSRGRQGANYEQYFGPGTRLTVT.

The J gene is TRBJ1-2, the V gene TRBV29-1; weak D call: TRBD1 (6 bases). Germline CDR1 is SQVTM and CDR2 is ANQGSEA. The CDR3 loop spans 12 amino acids. With 7 bases removed from V and 8 bases from J, the gap between germline ends came to 17 bases. CDR3 nucleotides: TGCAGCGCAGGGTCAGGGGTTTTGGGCTACACCTTC. Translated: CSAGSGVLGYTF.

This clonotype has at least ten counts. V is TRBV20-1 and J is TRBJ2-7; the match to TRBD2 covers 15 bases. CDR1 is DFQATT and CDR2 is SNEGSKA in the germline V gene (reference sequence). V was clipped by 5 bases and J by 7 bases; unmatched bases: 6. The CDR3 consists of 14 residues. The CDR3 sequence: CSAAVGTSGGEQYF. The CDR3 bases are TGCAGTGCTGCGGTGGGGACTAGCGGGGGGGAGCAGTACTTC.

This clonotype came up many times. The rearrangement uses TRBV29-1 and TRBJ2-5; 8 nucleotides line up with TRBD1. The CDR3 is 14 residues long. The ends lost 4 bases at V and 4 bases at J; junction bases unmatched: 8. Germline V CDR1 and CDR2: SQVTM, ANQGSEA. CDR3 in amino acids: CSVVAGGFRETQYF. The CDR3 DNA is TGCAGCGTTGTCGCAGGGGGCTTTCGAGAGACCCAGTACTTC.